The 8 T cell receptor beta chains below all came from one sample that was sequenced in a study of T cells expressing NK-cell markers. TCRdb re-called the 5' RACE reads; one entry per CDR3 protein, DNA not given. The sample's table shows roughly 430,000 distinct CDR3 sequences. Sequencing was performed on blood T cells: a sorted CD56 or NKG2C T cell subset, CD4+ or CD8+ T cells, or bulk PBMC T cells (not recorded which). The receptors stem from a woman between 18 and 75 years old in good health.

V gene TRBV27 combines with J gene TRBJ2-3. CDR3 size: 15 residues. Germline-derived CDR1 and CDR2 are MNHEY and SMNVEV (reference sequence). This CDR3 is CASSSVGEPTDTQYF.

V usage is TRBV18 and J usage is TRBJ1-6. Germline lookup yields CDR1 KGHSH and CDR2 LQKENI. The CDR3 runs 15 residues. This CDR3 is CASSPPTESFSPLHF. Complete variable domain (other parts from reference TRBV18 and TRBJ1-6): NAGVMQNPRHLVRRRGQEARLRCSPMKGHSHVYWYRQLPEEGLKFMVYLQKENIIDESGMPKERFSAEFPKEGPSILRIQQVVRGDSAAYFCASSPPTESFSPLHFGNGTRLTVT.

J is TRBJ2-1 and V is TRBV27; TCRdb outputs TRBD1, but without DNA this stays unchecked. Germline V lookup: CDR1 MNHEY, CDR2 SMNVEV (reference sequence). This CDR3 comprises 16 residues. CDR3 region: CASSLWTGKSYNEQFF.

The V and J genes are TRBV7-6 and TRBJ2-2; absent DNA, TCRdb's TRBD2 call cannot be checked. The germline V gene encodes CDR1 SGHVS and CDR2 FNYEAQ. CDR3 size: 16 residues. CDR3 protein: CASSSGLAGVTGELFF.

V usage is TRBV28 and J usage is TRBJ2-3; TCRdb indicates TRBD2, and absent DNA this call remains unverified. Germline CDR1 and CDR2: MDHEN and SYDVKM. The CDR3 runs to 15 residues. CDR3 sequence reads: CASRLAPTSTDTQYF. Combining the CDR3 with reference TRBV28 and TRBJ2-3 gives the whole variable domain DVKVTQSSRYLVKRTGEKVFLECVQDMDHENMFWYRQDPGLGLRLIYFSYDVKMKEKGDIPEGYSVSREKKERFSLILESASTNQTSMYLCASRLAPTSTDTQYFGPGTRLTVL.

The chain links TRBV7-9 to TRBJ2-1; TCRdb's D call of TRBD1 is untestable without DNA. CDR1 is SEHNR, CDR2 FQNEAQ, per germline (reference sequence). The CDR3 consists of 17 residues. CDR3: CASSSGGRPERYNEQFF.

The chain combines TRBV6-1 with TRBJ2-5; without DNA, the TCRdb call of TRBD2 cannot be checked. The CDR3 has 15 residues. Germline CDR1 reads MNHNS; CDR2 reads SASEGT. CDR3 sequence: CASSPYGGGKETQYF.

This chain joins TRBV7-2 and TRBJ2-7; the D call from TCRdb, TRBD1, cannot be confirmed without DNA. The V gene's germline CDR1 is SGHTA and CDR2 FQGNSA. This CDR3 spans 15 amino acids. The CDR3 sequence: CASSLSEGQGSEQYF.